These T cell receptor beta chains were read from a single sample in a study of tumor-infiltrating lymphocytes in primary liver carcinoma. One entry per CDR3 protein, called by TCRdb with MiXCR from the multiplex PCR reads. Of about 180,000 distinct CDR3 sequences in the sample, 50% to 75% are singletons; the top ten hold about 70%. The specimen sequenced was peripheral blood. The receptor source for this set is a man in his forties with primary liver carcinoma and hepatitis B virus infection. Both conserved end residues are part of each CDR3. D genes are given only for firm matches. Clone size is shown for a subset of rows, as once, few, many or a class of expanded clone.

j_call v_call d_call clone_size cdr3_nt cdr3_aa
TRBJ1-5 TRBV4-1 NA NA TGCGCCAGCAGCCCCTTTTTTCCCAGGGTAAATGATCAGCCCCAGCATTTT CASSPFFPRVNDQPQHF
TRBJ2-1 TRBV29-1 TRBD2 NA TGCAGCGTTTCCACCAGAGGAAGCGGGAGACTAGAGCAGTTCTTC CSVSTRGSGRLEQFF
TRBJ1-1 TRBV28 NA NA TGTGCCAGCAGTCTCACGAAGAGGGATATGAACACTGAAGCTTTCTTT CASSLTKRDMNTEAFF
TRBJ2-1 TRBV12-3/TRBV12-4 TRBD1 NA TGTGCCAGCAGTTCTAATCCGGGACAGAAGGGAAGCTCCTACAATGAGCAGTTCTTC CASSSNPGQKGSSYNEQFF
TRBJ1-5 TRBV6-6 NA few TGTGCCAGCAGCCCCTCCAGGGGCGCAGGTCAGCCCCAGCATTTT CASSPSRGAGQPQHF
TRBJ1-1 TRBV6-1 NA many TGTGCCAGCAGGCGGACGGGACTGAACACTGAAGCTTTCTTT CASRRTGLNTEAFF
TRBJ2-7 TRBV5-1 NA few TGCGCCAGCAGCCAAGGTAGCTCCTACGAGCAGTACTTC CASSQGSSYEQYF
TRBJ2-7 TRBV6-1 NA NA TGTGCCAGCAGTGAATACGGGAGAACCGAATACGAGCAGTACTTC CASSEYGRTEYEQYF
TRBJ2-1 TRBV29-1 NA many TGCAGCGTTGAGCCGACAGCTTACAATGAGCAGTTCTTC CSVEPTAYNEQFF
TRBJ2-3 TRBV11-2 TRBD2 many TGTGCCAGCAGCTTAGGTGTGGGACTAAGCACAGATACGCAGTATTTT CASSLGVGLSTDTQYF
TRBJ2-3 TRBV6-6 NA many TGTGCCAGCCTAGGGGCAGATACGCAGTATTTT CASLGADTQYF
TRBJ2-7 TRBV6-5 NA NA TGTGCCAGCAGTTACAGGGCTGGATACGAGCAGTACTTC CASSYRAGYEQYF
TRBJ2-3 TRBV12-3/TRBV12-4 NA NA TGTGCCAGCAGTCACCTGCTAGTGGGAGAGGGCACAGATACGCAGTATTTT CASSHLLVGEGTDTQYF
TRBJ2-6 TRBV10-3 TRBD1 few TGTGCCATCAATGAGGGGACAGGGAGCTCTGGGGCCAACGTCCTGACTTTC CAINEGTGSSGANVLTF
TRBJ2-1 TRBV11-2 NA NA TGTGACAGCAGCTTGAGGCTAGCCGGCAATGAGCAGTTCTTC CDSSLRLAGNEQFF
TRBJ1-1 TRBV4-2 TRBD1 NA TGTGCCAGCAGCCAAAAACCGGGACAGAGGCTAAACATTGAAGCTTTCTTT CASSQKPGQRLNIEAFF
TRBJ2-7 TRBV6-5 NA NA TGTGCCAGCAGTAAAACAGGCCGGGACGGGAACTCCTACGAGCAGTACTTC CASSKTGRDGNSYEQYF
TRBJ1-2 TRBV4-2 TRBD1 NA TGTGCCAGCAGCCAACTCGGGACAGGGGGCCCCGACTACACCTTC CASSQLGTGGPDYTF
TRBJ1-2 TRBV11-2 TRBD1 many TGTGCCAGCAGCTTTTCCGGGACAGAGCTCTATGGCTACACCTTC CASSFSGTELYGYTF
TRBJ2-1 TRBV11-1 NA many TGTGCCAGCAGCTCCCCGGCGACAGCTGTCAATGAGCAGTTCTTC CASSSPATAVNEQFF
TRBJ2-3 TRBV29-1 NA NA TGCAGCGTGGTGGAAATCACAGATACGCAGTATTTT CSVVEITDTQYF
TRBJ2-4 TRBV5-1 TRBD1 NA TGCGCCAGCAGCTTAAGGGACAGGCCAAACATTCAGTACTTC CASSLRDRPNIQYF